This TCR beta chain comes out of a study of tumor and adjacent non-tumor tissue in lung cancer. Study context: Patients comprised about eleven adenocarcinoma, a couple of squamous cell carcinoma and 1 small cell lung cancer. The patients, 10 to 11 men and several women, were about 31 to 85 with stage I to III disease. General study points: Normal lung showed higher cumulative top 100 clone frequency than tumor. TCR diversity was significantly greater in tumor than normal lung tissue.

The library came from three nested PCR rounds adapted from ARM-PCR protocols. Using its own MiXCR run on the multiplex PCR reads, TCRdb lists one record per CDR3 protein. The sample has 81,000 or so distinct CDR3 sequences, around 80% seen once. Germline assignment: CDR1 SGHAT and CDR2 FQNNGV. The CDR3 length is 15 residues. In the case of this clonotype: Its antigen is unidentified. Sequence at one end of the junction differs from germline and may be a read error.

This sample's RNA came from whole unsorted tissue. V usage is TRBV11-2 and J usage is TRBJ2-7, with 7 bases that match TRBD2. Material for sequencing was lung tumor tissue. The sequence was collected from a woman between 45 and 65 years old with non-small cell lung cancer. In nucleotides, the CDR3 is TGTGCGAGCAGCCCTTGTGCTAGCGGTTCCTACGAGCACTACTTC. The encoded protein is CASSPCASGSYEHYF.